The next 20 T cell receptor beta chains were all read from a single sample in a study of blood T cell repertoires in COVID-19. Assay: immunoSEQ multiplex PCR; the TCRdb copy retains only in-frame clones and omits some. The sample has roughly 180,000 clones, approximately 85% seen once. Material: peripheral blood. The receptors come from a man aged 60-69 years who had recovered from COVID-19.

The chain has TRBV5-1 and TRBJ2-7; 9 nucleotides align to TRBD1. The CDR3 contains 16 residues. V shed 2 bases, J shed 4 bases, and the junction held 10 bases outside the gene matches. In germline, CDR1 is SGHRS, CDR2 YFSETQ. In DNA, the CDR3 is TGCGCCAGCAGCTTCGAGCCCGGGACAGGGCTGTACGAGCAGTACTTC. Amino acids: CASSFEPGTGLYEQYF.

This clone was recorded only once. V usage is TRBV18 and J usage is TRBJ1-2, with 8 bases matching TRBD1. CDR3 length: 15 residues. Trimming took 3 bases from V and 4 from J; bases not matched to a gene: 7. Germline CDR1 is KGHSH and CDR2 is LQKENI. DNA for the CDR3: TGTGCCAGCTCACCTGGACAGGGAGGCAGCTATGGCTACACCTTC. The encoded protein is CASSPGQGGSYGYTF.

The table lists this clone with a count of one. V gene TRBV27 combines with J gene TRBJ2-4; TRBD2 matches at 7 bases. The CDR3 extends over 14 amino acids. Germline loops: CDR1 MNHEY, CDR2 SMNVEV (reference sequence). The junction had 4 bases not matched to a gene; V was cut back by 2 bases and J by 6 bases. CDR3 sequence (DNA): TGTGCCAGCAGTTTAGCGGGGGTGGGAAACATTCAGTACTTC. Translated: CASSLAGVGNIQYF.

The V call is TRBV5-8, the J call TRBJ2-1; D might be TRBD1 (5 bases). The CDR3 is made up of 15 amino acids. V was pared by 0 bases and J by 10 bases, with 17 bases between. CDR1 is SGHTS and CDR2 is YDEGEE in the germline V gene. The CDR3 region has the DNA TGTGCCAGCAGCTTGGAAGCGTCAGGGTCTCGGGAGCAGTTCTTC. Its translation: CASSLEASGSREQFF.

This rearrangement joins TRBV6-5 to TRBJ1-1, with D possibly being TRBD1 (6 bases). The length of the CDR3 is 12 residues. Germline CDR1 MNHEY, CDR2 SVGAGI. Trimming removed 8 bases from V and 4 bases from J, with 11 bases in between. The CDR3 protein is CASLYRVTEAFF. The CDR3 coding sequence is TGTGCCAGCCTTTACAGGGTCACTGAAGCTTTCTTT.

CDR3 loop: CASSEATVEETQYF. The CDR3 coding sequence is TGTGCCAGCAGTGAAGCGACAGTGGAAGAGACCCAGTACTTC. The rearrangement joins TRBV2 to TRBJ2-5; possible D gene TRBD1, 5 bases. The CDR3 length is 14 residues. Trimming took off 0 bases at V and 3 bases at J, with 8 bases between the two ends. In germline, CDR1 is SNHLY, CDR2 FYNNEI.

This chain joins TRBV18 and TRBJ1-5; possible D gene TRBD1, 6 bases. From germline, CDR1 is KGHSH and CDR2 LQKENI. The CDR3 has 13 residues. The V end was cut by 4 bases, the J end by 4 bases, with 8 bases between. The CDR3: CASSLDRNQPQHF. The CDR3 DNA follows: TGTGCCAGCTCACTAGACAGGAATCAGCCCCAGCATTTT.

The chain has TRBV6-5 and TRBJ1-3, with D perhaps TRBD1 (5 bases). V lost 0 bases and J 4 bases, leaving 13 bases between the germline ends. This CDR3 is built from 16 residues. From germline, CDR1 is MNHEY and CDR2 SVGAGI. The CDR3 here is CASSYSGGLGGNTIYF. The DNA for the CDR3 is TGTGCCAGCAGTTACTCGGGGGGTCTGGGGGGAAACACCATATATTTT.

This clone appeared many times. V and J are TRBV4-2 and TRBJ1-2, with TRBD1 matching 9 bases. Trimming cost V 0 bases and J 5 bases; bases outside gene matches: 10. The CDR3 runs to 17 residues. In germline, CDR1 is LGHNA, CDR2 YNFKEQ. This CDR3 is CASSQEGGTGSLYGYTF. The CDR3 DNA is TGTGCCAGCAGCCAAGAAGGGGGGACAGGGTCCCTGTATGGCTACACCTTC.

The J gene is TRBJ1-2, the V gene TRBV6-2 or TRBV6-3; D is ambiguous. Germline V gives CDR1 MNHEY, CDR2 SVGEGT. CDR3 length equals 12 residues. V was clipped by 6 bases and J by 8 bases, with 13 bases between them. The CDR3 protein is CASSLKARGYTF. CDR3 bases: TGTGCCAGCAGCCTAAAAGCCCGGGGCTACACCTTC.

The chain links TRBV6-5 to TRBJ1-1, with D possibly matching TRBD1 (6 bases). The CDR3 is 13 amino acids. CDR1 is MNHEY and CDR2 is SVGAGI in the germline V gene. Deletions cut 9 bases from V and 11 bases from J, with 22 bases between. This CDR3 is CASTDRLSPPAFF. The DNA for the CDR3 is TGTGCCAGTACCGACAGGTTATCTCCTCCCGCTTTCTTT.

This chain joins TRBV5-4 and TRBJ1-6; TRBD1 agrees at 8 bases. Germline V gene sequence: CDR1 SGHNT, CDR2 YYREEE (reference sequence). V was clipped by 4 bases and J by 8 bases; unmatched bases: 8. This CDR3 region has 15 residues. This CDR3 reads CASSPMTGVDSPLHF. The DNA of the CDR3 is TGTGCCAGCAGCCCCATGACAGGGGTGGATTCACCCCTCCACTTT.

The count of this clone is one. This rearrangement joins TRBV5-8 to TRBJ1-5; no clear D. The CDR3 is made up of 16 amino acids. Germline CDR1 is SGHTS and CDR2 is YDEGEE. The ends were cut back, 2 bases at V and 0 bases at J, with 12 bases in the middle. In nucleotides, the CDR3 is TGTGCCAGCAGCTTAAGGGCGGGTTATAGCAATCAGCCCCAGCATTTT. Its translation: CASSLRAGYSNQPQHF.

The rearrangement joins TRBV7-2 to TRBJ2-5; D is unclear. Deletions cut 6 bases from V and 0 bases from J, with 11 bases between. The CDR3 runs to 14 residues. Germline V gene sequence: CDR1 SGHTA, CDR2 FQGNSA. CDR3 in amino acids: CASRLTAYQETQYF. The CDR3 nucleotides are TGTGCCAGCAGATTAACAGCTTACCAAGAGACCCAGTACTTC.

This chain connects TRBV10-3 to TRBJ1-4; D unclear. From germline, CDR1 is ENHRY and CDR2 SYGVKD. This CDR3 has 14 amino acids. Between the trimmed V and J ends, which lost 0 bases and 7 bases, there was a span of 9 bases. The CDR3 spells CAISESAGPEKLFF. The CDR3 DNA follows: TGTGCCATCAGTGAGTCGGCTGGGCCTGAAAAACTGTTTTTT.

The V and J genes are TRBV25-1 and TRBJ2-2, with TRBD1 matching over 8 bases. This CDR3 contains 15 residues. Germline CDR1 reads MGHDK; CDR2 reads SYGVNS. The V and J ends lost 4 bases and 0 bases, in that order; junction bases with no gene match: 1. In DNA form, the CDR3 reads TGTGCCAGCAGTGGACAGGGGTCGAACACCGGGGAGCTGTTTTTT. As protein: CASSGQGSNTGELFF.

The rearrangement joins TRBV19 to TRBJ2-1; possibly TRBD1 for D (6 bases). The CDR3 covers 17 residues. Per germline, CDR1 LNHDA and CDR2 SQIVND (reference sequence). The ends were cut back, 0 bases at V and 1 base at J, with 13 bases in the middle. The CDR3 region is CASSIEAGDASYNEQFF. The CDR3 region has the DNA TGTGCCAGTAGTATAGAGGCAGGGGACGCTTCCTACAATGAGCAGTTCTTC. The variable domain in full, completed from reference TRBV19 and TRBJ2-1, reads DGGITQSPKYLFRKEGQNVTLSCEQNLNHDAMYWYRQDPGQGLRLIYYSQIVNDFQKGDIAEGYSVSREKKESFPLTVTSAQKNPTAFYLCASSIEAGDASYNEQFFGPGTRLTVL.

This chain links TRBV10-3 with TRBJ2-7, with D uncertain. Germline assignment: CDR1 ENHRY and CDR2 SYGVKD. The CDR3 runs 12 residues. V was pared by 5 bases and J by 4 bases, with 9 bases between. The CDR3 DNA reads as TGTGCCATCAGTCATGCGGAATACGAGCAGTACTTC. Translation: CAISHAEYEQYF.

The CDR3 loop reads CASGIEGGANQPQHF. CDR3 DNA: TGTGCCAGCGGGATAGAGGGTGGAGCAAATCAGCCCCAGCATTTT. The V gene is TRBV6-5, the J gene TRBJ1-5, with unresolved D. This CDR3 region has 15 residues. V was cut by 8 bases and J by 4 bases, with 18 bases left in between. Germline V gene sequence: CDR1 MNHEY, CDR2 SVGAGI.

The chain employs TRBV3-1 (or the pseudogene TRBV3-2) and TRBJ1-1; the D gene is possibly TRBD1 (6 bases). V was cut by 6 bases and J by 6 bases, with 17 bases left in between. CDR1 is LGHDT and CDR2 is YNNKEL in the germline V gene (reference sequence). The CDR3 runs 14 residues. This chain's CDR3 is CASRKGQQGAEAFF. CDR3 sequence (DNA): TGTGCCAGCAGGAAAGGACAGCAGGGCGCTGAAGCTTTCTTT.